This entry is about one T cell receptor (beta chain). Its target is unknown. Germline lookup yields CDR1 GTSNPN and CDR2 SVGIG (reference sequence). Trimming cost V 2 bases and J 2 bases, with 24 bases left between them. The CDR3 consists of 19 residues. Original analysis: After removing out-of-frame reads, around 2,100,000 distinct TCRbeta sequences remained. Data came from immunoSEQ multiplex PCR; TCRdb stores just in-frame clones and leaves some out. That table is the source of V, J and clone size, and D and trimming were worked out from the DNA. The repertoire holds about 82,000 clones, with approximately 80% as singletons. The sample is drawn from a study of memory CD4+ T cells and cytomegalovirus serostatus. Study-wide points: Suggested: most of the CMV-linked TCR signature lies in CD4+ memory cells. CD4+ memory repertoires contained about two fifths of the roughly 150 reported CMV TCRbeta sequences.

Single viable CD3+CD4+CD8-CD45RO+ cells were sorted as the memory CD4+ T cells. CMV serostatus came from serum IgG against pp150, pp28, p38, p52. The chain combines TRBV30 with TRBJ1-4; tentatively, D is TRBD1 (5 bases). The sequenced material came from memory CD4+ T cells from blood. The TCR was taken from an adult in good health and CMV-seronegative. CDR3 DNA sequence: TGTGCCTGGAGTCCTGGCCAGGGAATTCTCCGGAGCACTAATGAAAAACTGTTTTTT. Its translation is CAWSPGQGILRSTNEKLFF.